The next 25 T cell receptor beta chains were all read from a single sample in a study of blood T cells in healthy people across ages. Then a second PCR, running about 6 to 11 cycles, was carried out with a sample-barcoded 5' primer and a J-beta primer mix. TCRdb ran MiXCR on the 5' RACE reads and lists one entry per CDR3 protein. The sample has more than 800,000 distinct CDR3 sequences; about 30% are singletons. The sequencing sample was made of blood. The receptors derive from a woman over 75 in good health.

The CDR3, as DNA: TGCAGTGCTAGAGCTTCCCTTAACGTTTACGAGCAGTACTTC. Translating it yields CSARASLNVYEQYF. The rearrangement uses TRBV20-1 and TRBJ2-7, with no clear D. Trimming shortened V by 1 base and J by 4 bases, and 14 bases separated the two germline ends. CDR3 length equals 14 residues. Germline V gives CDR1 DFQATT, CDR2 SNEGSKA (reference sequence).

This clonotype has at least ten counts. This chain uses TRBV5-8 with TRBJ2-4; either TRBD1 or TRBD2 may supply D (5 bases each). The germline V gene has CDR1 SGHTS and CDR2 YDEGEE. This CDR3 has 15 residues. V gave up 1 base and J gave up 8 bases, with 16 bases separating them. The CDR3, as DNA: TGTGCCAGCAGCTTGTTCGGTGCCTTGGGGGACATTCAGTACTTC. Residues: CASSLFGALGDIQYF.

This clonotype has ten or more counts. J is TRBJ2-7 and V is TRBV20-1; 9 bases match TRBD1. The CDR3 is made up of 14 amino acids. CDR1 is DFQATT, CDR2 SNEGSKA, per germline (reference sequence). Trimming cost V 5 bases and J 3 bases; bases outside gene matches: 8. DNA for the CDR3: TGCAGTGCTCCAAACCGGGACAGGGTCTACGAGCAGTACTTC. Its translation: CSAPNRDRVYEQYF.

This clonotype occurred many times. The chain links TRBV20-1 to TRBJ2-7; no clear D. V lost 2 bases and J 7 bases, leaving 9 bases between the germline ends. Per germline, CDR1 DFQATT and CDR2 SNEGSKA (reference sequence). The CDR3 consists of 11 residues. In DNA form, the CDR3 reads TGCAGTGCTAGAAACACGGATGAGCAGTACTTC. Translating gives CSARNTDEQYF.

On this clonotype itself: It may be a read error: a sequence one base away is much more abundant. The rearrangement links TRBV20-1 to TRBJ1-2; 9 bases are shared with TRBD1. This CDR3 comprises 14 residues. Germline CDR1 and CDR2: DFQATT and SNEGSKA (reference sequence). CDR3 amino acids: CGAPSTGGHYGYTF. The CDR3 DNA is TGCGGTGCGCCATCGACAGGGGGGCACTATGGCTACACCTTC.

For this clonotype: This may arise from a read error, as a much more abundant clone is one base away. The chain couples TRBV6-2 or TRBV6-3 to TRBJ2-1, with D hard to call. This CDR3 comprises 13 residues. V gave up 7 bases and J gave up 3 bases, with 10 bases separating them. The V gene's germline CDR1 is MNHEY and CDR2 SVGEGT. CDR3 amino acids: CASIDQNYNEQFF. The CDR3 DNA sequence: TGTGCCAGCATCGACCAGAACTACAATGAGCAGTTCTTC.

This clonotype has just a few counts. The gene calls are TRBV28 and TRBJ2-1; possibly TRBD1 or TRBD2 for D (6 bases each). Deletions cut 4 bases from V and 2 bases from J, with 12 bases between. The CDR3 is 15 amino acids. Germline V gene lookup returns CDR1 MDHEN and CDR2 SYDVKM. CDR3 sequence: CASSSLGGPYNEQFF. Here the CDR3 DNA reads TGTGCCAGCAGTTCCCTAGGGGGGCCCTACAATGAGCAGTTCTTC.

The CDR3: CASSPPSGGSVQYF. In nucleotides, the CDR3 is TGTGCCAGCAGCCCGCCCAGCGGGGGGAGTGTGCAGTACTTC. The chain uses TRBV7-2 and TRBJ2-7; 9 nucleotides align to TRBD2. Looked up from germline, CDR1 is SGHTA and CDR2 is FQGNSA. The CDR3 is made up of 14 amino acids. Germline trimming cut 5 bases from V and 9 bases from J; bases unmatched to any gene: 11.

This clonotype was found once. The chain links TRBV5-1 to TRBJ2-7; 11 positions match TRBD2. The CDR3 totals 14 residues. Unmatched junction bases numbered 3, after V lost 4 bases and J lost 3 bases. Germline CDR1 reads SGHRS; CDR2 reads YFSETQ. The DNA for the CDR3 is TGCGCCAGCAGCCACGGGACTAGCGGCTACGAGCAGTACTTC. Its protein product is CASSHGTSGYEQYF.

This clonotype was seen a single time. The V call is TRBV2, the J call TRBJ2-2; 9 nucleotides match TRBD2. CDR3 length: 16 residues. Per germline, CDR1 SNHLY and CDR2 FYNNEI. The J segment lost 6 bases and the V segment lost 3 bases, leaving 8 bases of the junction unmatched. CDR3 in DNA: TGTGCCAGCAGTGATATGCGGGGGGGCGATGCCGGGGAGCTGTTTTTT. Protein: CASSDMRGGDAGELFF.

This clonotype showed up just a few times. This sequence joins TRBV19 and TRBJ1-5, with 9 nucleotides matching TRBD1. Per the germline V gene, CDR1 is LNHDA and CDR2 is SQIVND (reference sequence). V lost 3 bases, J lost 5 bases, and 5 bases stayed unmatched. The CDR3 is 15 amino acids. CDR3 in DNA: TGTGCCAGTAGTATCGGGACAGGGAGTTATCAGCCCCAGCATTTT. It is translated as CASSIGTGSYQPQHF.

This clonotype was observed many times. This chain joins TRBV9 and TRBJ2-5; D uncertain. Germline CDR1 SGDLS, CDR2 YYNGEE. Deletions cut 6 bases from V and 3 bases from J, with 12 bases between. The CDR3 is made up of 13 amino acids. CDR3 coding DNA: TGTGCCAGCACGTCGGCAGGCGAAGAGACCCAGTACTTC. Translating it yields CASTSAGEETQYF.

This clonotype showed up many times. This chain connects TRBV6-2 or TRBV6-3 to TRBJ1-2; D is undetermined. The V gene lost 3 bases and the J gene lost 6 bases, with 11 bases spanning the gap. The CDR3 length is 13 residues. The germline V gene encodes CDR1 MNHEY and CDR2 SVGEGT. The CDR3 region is CASSYTWRDGYTF. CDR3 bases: TGTGCCAGCAGTTATACGTGGCGGGATGGCTACACCTTC.

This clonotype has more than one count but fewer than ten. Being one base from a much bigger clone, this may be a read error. The CDR3 sequence is CASSLEASGANEQYF. The CDR3 nucleotides read TGCGCCAGCAGCTTGGAGGCTAGCGGGGCAAATGAGCAGTACTTC. V usage is TRBV5-1 and J usage is TRBJ2-7; TRBD2 agrees at 9 bases. V dropped 0 bases and J dropped 7; count of bases not matched to a gene: 8. The CDR3 length is 15 residues. Germline CDR1 is SGHRS and CDR2 is YFSETQ.

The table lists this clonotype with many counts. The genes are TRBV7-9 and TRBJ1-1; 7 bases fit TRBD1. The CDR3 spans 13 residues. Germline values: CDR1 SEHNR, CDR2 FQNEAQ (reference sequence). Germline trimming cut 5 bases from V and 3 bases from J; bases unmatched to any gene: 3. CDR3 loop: CASSPGQYTEAFF. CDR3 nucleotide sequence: TGTGCCAGCAGCCCGGGACAGTACACTGAAGCTTTCTTT. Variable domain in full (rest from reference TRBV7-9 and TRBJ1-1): DTGVSQNPRHKITKRGQNVTFRCDPISEHNRLYWYRQTLGQGPEFLTYFQNEAQLEKSRLLSDRFSAERPKGSFSTLEIQRTEQGDSAMYLCASSPGQYTEAFFGQGTRLTVV.

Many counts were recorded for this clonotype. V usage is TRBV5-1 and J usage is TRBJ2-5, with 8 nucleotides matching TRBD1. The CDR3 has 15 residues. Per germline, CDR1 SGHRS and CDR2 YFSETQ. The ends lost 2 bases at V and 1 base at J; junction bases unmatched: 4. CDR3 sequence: CASSLVTGAQETQYF. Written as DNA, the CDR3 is TGCGCCAGCAGCTTAGTGACAGGGGCCCAAGAGACCCAGTACTTC.

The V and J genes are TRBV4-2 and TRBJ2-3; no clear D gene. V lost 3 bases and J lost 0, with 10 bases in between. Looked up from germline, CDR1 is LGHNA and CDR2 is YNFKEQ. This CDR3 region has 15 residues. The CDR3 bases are TGTGCCAGCAGCCACCCGATTAGTAGCACAGATACGCAGTATTTT. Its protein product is CASSHPISSTDTQYF.

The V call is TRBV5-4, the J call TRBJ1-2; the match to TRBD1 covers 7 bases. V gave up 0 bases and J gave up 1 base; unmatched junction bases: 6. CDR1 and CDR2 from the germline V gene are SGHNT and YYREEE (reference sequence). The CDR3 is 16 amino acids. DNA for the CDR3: TGTGCCAGCAGCTTGGCCGGGCAGGGGGGTAACTATGGCTACACCTTC. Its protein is CASSLAGQGGNYGYTF.

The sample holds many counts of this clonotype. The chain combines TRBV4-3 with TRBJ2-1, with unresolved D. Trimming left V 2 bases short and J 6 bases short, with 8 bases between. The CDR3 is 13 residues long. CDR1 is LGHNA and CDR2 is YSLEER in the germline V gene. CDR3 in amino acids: CASSQSPSNEQFF. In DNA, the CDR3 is TGCGCCAGCAGCCAAAGTCCTAGCAATGAGCAGTTCTTC.

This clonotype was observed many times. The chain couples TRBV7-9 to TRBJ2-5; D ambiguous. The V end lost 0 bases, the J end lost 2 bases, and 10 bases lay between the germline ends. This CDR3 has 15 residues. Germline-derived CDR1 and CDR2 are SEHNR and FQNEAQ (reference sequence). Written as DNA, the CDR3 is TGTGCCAGCAGCTTAGCCCACTCAAAACAAGAGACCCAGTACTTC. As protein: CASSLAHSKQETQYF.

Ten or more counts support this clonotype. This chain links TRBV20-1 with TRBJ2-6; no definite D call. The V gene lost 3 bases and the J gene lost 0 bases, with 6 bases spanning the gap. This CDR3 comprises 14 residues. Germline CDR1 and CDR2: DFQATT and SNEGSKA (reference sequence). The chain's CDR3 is CSASAGSGANVLTF. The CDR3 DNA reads TGCAGTGCTAGTGCTGGCTCTGGGGCCAACGTCCTGACTTTC.

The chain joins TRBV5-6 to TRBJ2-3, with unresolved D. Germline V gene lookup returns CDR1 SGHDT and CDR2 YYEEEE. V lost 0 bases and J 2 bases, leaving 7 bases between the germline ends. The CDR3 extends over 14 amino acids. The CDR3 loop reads CASSLEHATDTQYF. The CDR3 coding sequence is TGTGCCAGCAGCTTGGAACACGCCACAGATACGCAGTATTTT.

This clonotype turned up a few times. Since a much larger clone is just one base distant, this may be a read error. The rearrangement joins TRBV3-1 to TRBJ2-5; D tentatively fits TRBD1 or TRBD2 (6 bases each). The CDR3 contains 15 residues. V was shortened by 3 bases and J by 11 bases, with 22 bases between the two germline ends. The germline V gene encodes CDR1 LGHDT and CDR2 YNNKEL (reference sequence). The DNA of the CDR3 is TGTGCCAGCAGCCAGGGCCTCAAGGGGGGCAATGAGCAGTACTTC. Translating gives CASSQGLKGGNEQYF.

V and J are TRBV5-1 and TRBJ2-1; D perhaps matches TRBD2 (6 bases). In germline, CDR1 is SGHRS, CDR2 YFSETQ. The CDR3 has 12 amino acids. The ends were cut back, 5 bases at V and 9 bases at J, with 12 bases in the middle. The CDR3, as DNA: TGCGCCAGCAGGGAGGGGAATGGTGAGCAGTTCTTC. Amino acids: CASREGNGEQFF.

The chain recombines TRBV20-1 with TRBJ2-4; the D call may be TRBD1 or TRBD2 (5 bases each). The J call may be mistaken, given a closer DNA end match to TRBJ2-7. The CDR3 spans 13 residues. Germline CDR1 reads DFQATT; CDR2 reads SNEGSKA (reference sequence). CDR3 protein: CSAIGTQRYEQYF. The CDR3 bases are TGCAGTGCTATTGGGACCCAGCGCTACGAGCAGTACTTC.